This TCR beta chain was identified in a study of technical replicates of blood from several donors. Per the germline V gene, CDR1 is SGDLS and CDR2 is YYNGEE. CDR3 length: 18 residues. Losses at the gene ends were 4 bases for V and 2 bases for J; bases not matched to a gene: 10. Assay used: immunoSEQ multiplex PCR; TCRdb lists only in-frame clones, some missing. The sample records more than 75,000 clones, about 96% being singletons. Sequenced material: T cells isolated from PBMCs. The source is a human donor in good health. The V gene is TRBV9, the J gene TRBJ2-3; 13 positions agree with TRBD2. The CDR3 nucleotides read TGTGCCAGCAGCCCCACCGGGACTAGCGGGATATACACAGATACGCAGTATTTT. Translation: CASSPTGTSGIYTDTQYF.